A selection of T cell receptor beta chains follows, all from one sample in a study of T-cell memory formation after mild COVID-19. TCRdb used MiXCR to reprocess the 5' RACE reads, holding one entry per CDR3 protein. This sample has some 440,000 distinct CDR3 sequences, with around 25% found just once. The specimen was PBMCs or a T cell subset sorted from them (not recorded which). The receptors derive from an adult woman who had mild COVID-19 (a few samples of this study predate the infection). Cell type and time point are not known. The CDR3 runs from the conserved cysteine through the conserved F or W. D genes are given only for firm matches. Where a row states a size, it is once, few, many or the class of an expanded clone; other rows omit it.

V,J,size,D,CDR3,DNA
TRBV24-1,TRBJ2-3,-,TRBD2,CATSDPPGLATDTQYF,TGTGCCACCAGTGACCCGCCGGGACTAGCGACAGATACGCAGTATTTT
TRBV4-3,TRBJ1-1,few,-,CASSQEAGANTEAFF,TGCGCCAGCAGCCAAGAGGCAGGGGCAAACACTGAAGCTTTCTTT
TRBV9,TRBJ2-3,-,-,CASSPWGGPLLGDTQYF,TGTGCCAGCAGCCCATGGGGGGGGCCGCTGTTAGGAGATACGCAGTATTTT
TRBV7-4,TRBJ2-3,few,TRBD2,CASSPRTSGKDTQYF,TGTGCCAGCAGTCCCCGGACTAGCGGGAAAGATACGCAGTATTTT
TRBV12-3/TRBV12-4,TRBJ2-1,few,TRBD2,CASSTHPGLSYNEQFF,TGTGCCAGCAGTACCCACCCGGGACTATCATACAATGAGCAGTTCTTC
TRBV5-1,TRBJ2-3,few,TRBD2,CASSSSGGITDTQYF,TGCGCCAGCAGCTCCTCGGGGGGTATCACAGATACGCAGTATTTT
TRBV12-3/TRBV12-4,TRBJ1-5,once,-,CASSLTPTGRGNQPQHF,TGTGCCAGCAGTTTAACGCCGACGGGGCGAGGCAATCAGCCCCAGCATTTT
TRBV4-2,TRBJ2-1,few,-,CASSQENTPEQFF,TGTGCCAGCAGCCAAGAGAACACCCCTGAGCAGTTCTTC
TRBV7-9,TRBJ2-5,-,TRBD2,CASSLRLAGSQETQYF,TGTGCCAGCAGCCTTCGACTAGCGGGGAGCCAAGAGACCCAGTACTTC
TRBV7-8,TRBJ2-2,-,-,CASSLGAGNTGELFF,TGTGCCAGCAGCTTAGGCGCTGGGAACACCGGGGAGCTGTTTTTT
TRBV5-1,TRBJ2-6,-,-,CASSPGTFSSGANVLTF,TGCGCCAGCAGCCCAGGGACTTTCAGCTCTGGGGCCAACGTCCTGACTTTC
TRBV5-1,TRBJ1-1,-,TRBD1,CASSLQGARPEAFF,TGCGCCAGCAGCCTTCAGGGGGCACGTCCGGAAGCTTTCTTT
TRBV18,TRBJ1-2,-,-,CASSLIPGGTNYGYTF,TGTGCCAGCTCACTTATCCCCGGGGGCACCAACTATGGCTACACCTTC
TRBV24-1,TRBJ2-1,-,TRBD1,CATSDSFVHRDRDNNEQFF,TGTGCCACCAGTGATTCTTTTGTGCACCGGGACAGGGATAACAATGAGCAGTTCTTC
TRBV12-3/TRBV12-4,TRBJ1-5,few,TRBD1,CASSRQGTYNQPQHF,TGTGCCAGCAGCCGACAGGGGACGTACAATCAGCCCCAGCATTTT
TRBV6-5,TRBJ2-3,few,TRBD2,CASSRGGWHPTDTQYF,TGTGCCAGCTCCCGGGGGGGTTGGCACCCCACAGATACGCAGTATTTT
TRBV24-1,TRBJ2-5,many,-,CATSEGGQETQYF,TGTGCCACCAGTGAGGGTGGACAAGAGACCCAGTACTTC
TRBV5-1,TRBJ2-1,-,TRBD1,CASSPSGQVYNEQFF,TGCGCCAGCAGCCCATCTGGACAGGTTTACAATGAGCAGTTCTTC
TRBV19,TRBJ2-2,-,-,CASRGDGETYTGELFF,TGTGCCAGTAGGGGGGATGGGGAAACTTACACCGGGGAGCTGTTTTTT
TRBV12-3/TRBV12-4,TRBJ2-2,few,-,CASKQVGELFF,TGTGCCAGCAAACAGGTCGGGGAGCTGTTTTTT
TRBV12-3/TRBV12-4,TRBJ1-2,-,TRBD1,CASSYGTGYHGYTF,TGTGCCAGCAGTTACGGGACAGGGTACCATGGCTACACCTTC
TRBV20-1,TRBJ1-1,few,TRBD1,CSAPKGQGGTEAFF,TGCAGTGCTCCGAAGGGACAGGGCGGGACTGAAGCTTTCTTT
TRBV5-1,TRBJ1-6,few,-,CASSLVVGSPLHF,TGCGCCAGCAGCTTGGTGGTCGGCTCACCCCTCCACTTT
TRBV27,TRBJ1-2,-,-,CASSLSRGGYGYTF,TGTGCCAGCAGTTTATCGAGAGGGGGCTATGGCTACACCTTC
TRBV23-1,TRBJ2-2,few,-,CASSQSLLRDTGELFF,TGCGCCAGCAGTCAATCGCTTTTGCGGGACACCGGGGAGCTGTTTTTT
TRBV5-5,TRBJ1-6,few,-,CASSLEGPPLHF,TGTGCCAGCAGCTTGGAAGGACCACCCCTCCACTTT
TRBV20-1,TRBJ2-3,few,TRBD2,CSAQLAGGRSDTQYF,TGCAGTGCTCAACTAGCGGGGGGACGTTCCGATACGCAGTATTTT
TRBV7-2,TRBJ2-5,-,-,CARSLQGPRETQYF,TGTGCCAGAAGCTTACAGGGCCCCCGAGAGACCCAGTACTTC
TRBV12-3/TRBV12-4,TRBJ2-5,few,TRBD2,CASSTSGGADETQYF,TGTGCCAGCAGTACTAGCGGGGGGGCCGATGAGACCCAGTACTTC
TRBV4-3,TRBJ2-7,-,TRBD1,CASSPSRTGYEQYF,TGCGCCAGCAGCCCTAGCCGGACAGGCTACGAGCAGTACTTC
TRBV29-1,TRBJ1-1,-,TRBD1,CSGGDRGNTEAFF,TGCAGCGGGGGGGACAGGGGGAACACTGAAGCTTTCTTT
TRBV21-1,TRBJ2-7,few,-,CASSKFPPRDRGYEQYF,TGTGCCAGCAGCAAATTCCCCCCGCGGGACAGGGGCTACGAGCAGTACTTC
TRBV24-1,TRBJ2-3,few,TRBD1,CATSEPGTGSDTQYF,TGTGCCACCAGTGAGCCCGGGACAGGGAGTGATACGCAGTATTTT
TRBV24-1,TRBJ2-7,-,TRBD1,CATSGLRGQGSYEQYF,TGTGCCACCAGTGGATTAAGGGGACAGGGCTCCTACGAGCAGTACTTC
TRBV12-3/TRBV12-4,TRBJ2-1,few,TRBD2,CASSQPGLAGLEQFF,TGTGCCAGCAGCCAACCGGGACTAGCGGGACTTGAGCAGTTCTTC
TRBV24-1,TRBJ2-5,few,-,CATSEAGARGETQYF,TGTGCCACCAGTGAGGCGGGGGCGCGGGGGGAGACCCAGTACTTC
TRBV7-2,TRBJ1-2,-,-,CASSFNPGAPNYGYTF,TGTGCCAGCAGCTTTAACCCTGGCGCACCGAACTATGGCTACACCTTC
TRBV19,TRBJ2-4,-,TRBD1,CASSSDRGNIQYF,TGTGCCAGTAGTAGCGACAGGGGAAACATTCAGTACTTC
TRBV12-3/TRBV12-4,TRBJ2-7,many,TRBD1,CASSLTGQGFPYEQYF,TGTGCCAGCAGTTTAACGGGACAGGGGTTTCCCTACGAGCAGTACTTC
TRBV18,TRBJ1-1,few,-,CASSPDRLRNTEAFF,TGTGCCAGCTCACCGGATAGACTGCGGAACACTGAAGCTTTCTTT
TRBV24-1,TRBJ1-1,few,-,CATARRGMTEAFF,TGTGCCACAGCCCGGCGGGGGATGACTGAAGCTTTCTTT
TRBV11-2,TRBJ2-7,-,TRBD2,CASSLGASGLYEQYF,TGTGCCAGCAGCTTAGGGGCTAGCGGTCTCTACGAGCAGTACTTC
TRBV24-1,TRBJ2-3,few,TRBD2,CATSDPGLAGGPLDTQYF,TGTGCCACCAGTGACCCGGGACTAGCGGGAGGGCCTCTAGATACGCAGTATTTT
TRBV20-1,TRBJ2-7,-,-,CSVRRSPSYEQYF,TGCAGTGTCCGGAGGTCCCCCTCCTACGAGCAGTACTTC
TRBV29-1,TRBJ2-5,-,-,CSAGRLGETQYF,TGCAGCGCCGGTCGGCTGGGGGAGACCCAGTACTTC
TRBV11-2,TRBJ2-7,few,-,CASSLGGDRYEQYF,TGTGCCAGCAGCCTCGGTGGCGACCGCTACGAGCAGTACTTC
TRBV5-4,TRBJ2-5,few,-,CASSFGHLQETQYF,TGTGCCAGCAGCTTCGGACACCTCCAAGAGACCCAGTACTTC
TRBV7-9,TRBJ2-1,few,TRBD2,CASSREANEQFF,TGTGCCAGCAGCCGGGAGGCCAATGAGCAGTTCTTC
TRBV5-6,TRBJ2-1,-,-,CASSWSFGPGITEQFF,TGTGCCAGCAGCTGGTCCTTCGGACCAGGGATAACTGAGCAGTTCTTC
TRBV18,TRBJ1-1,-,-,CASSPPEVGTEAFF,TGTGCCAGCTCACCACCGGAGGTTGGCACTGAAGCTTTCTTT
TRBV29-1,TRBJ2-3,-,-,CSVTQGPQGTQYF,TGCAGCGTGACACAGGGCCCGCAGGGTACGCAGTATTTT
TRBV7-6,TRBJ2-3,few,TRBD2,CASSFGAGEPDTQYF,TGTGCCAGCAGCTTTGGAGCGGGGGAACCAGATACGCAGTATTTT
TRBV27,TRBJ2-1,-,-,CASGENRYLRREFF,TGTGCCAGCGGGGAAAACAGGTACCTTCGTAGGGAGTTCTTC
TRBV5-1,TRBJ2-2,many,-,CASSLSGTGELFF,TGCGCCAGCAGCTTGAGCGGAACCGGGGAGCTGTTTTTT